This T cell receptor (beta chain) derives from a study of technical replicates of blood from a handful of donors. Using immunoSEQ multiplex PCR, the repertoire was profiled, and TCRdb retains in-frame clones only, with some absent. Altogether about 89,000 clones are present, around 94% being singletons, with the ten largest covering around 0.25%. The source material was T cells isolated from PBMCs. The TCR originated in a human donor in good health.

The CDR3 spells CASSPTRATNYGYTF. CDR3 sequence (DNA): TGCGCCAGCAGCCCGACGAGGGCCACTAACTATGGCTACACCTTC. V and J are TRBV5-1 and TRBJ1-2; D ambiguous. This CDR3 region has 15 residues. Germline V gene lookup returns CDR1 SGHRS and CDR2 YFSETQ. V lost 4 bases and J lost 0, with 13 bases in between. Looking up the rest from reference TRBV5-1 and TRBJ1-2 gives the full variable domain: KAGVTQTPRYLIKTRGQQVTLSCSPISGHRSVSWYQQTPGQGLQFLFEYFSETQRNKGNFPGRFSGRQFSNSRSEMNVSTLELGDSALYLCASSPTRATNYGYTFGSGTRLTVV.